What follows are 30 T cell receptor beta chains derived from one specimen sequenced in a study of cytomegalovirus exposure and HLA in healthy donors. Both 60 Vbeta primers and 13 Jbeta primers went into the PCR. Generated by immunoSEQ multiplex PCR, the TCRdb table keeps only in-frame clones and is missing some. This table has 160,000 or so clones, 65% to 85% appearing once. Sequencing was performed on PBMCs. Receptors originate from a woman in her 40s in good health and CMV-seropositive.

The chain carries TRBV5-1 and TRBJ2-7, with 9 nucleotides matching TRBD1. V lost 0 bases, J lost 2 bases, and 3 bases stayed unmatched. CDR3 length: 15 amino acids. Germline V gene data show CDR1 as SGHRS and CDR2 as YFSETQ. The CDR3 loop reads CASSLGDRVAYEQYF. The DNA of the CDR3 is TGCGCCAGCAGCTTGGGGGACAGGGTAGCCTACGAGCAGTACTTC.

In the case of this clone: A junction boundary mismatches the germline segment, possibly from a read error. The chain joins TRBV2 to TRBJ2-2, with 7 nucleotides matching TRBD1. The CDR3 is 13 residues long. Germline CDR1 is SNHLY and CDR2 is FYNNEI. The CDR3 DNA reads as TGTGCCAACAGTGACAGGGAAGGCGGGGAGCTGTTTTTT. This translates into CANSDREGGELFF.

This sequence joins TRBV11-2 and TRBJ2-7; 14 bases agree with TRBD2. The length of the CDR3 is 18 residues. V was pared by 4 bases and J by 3 bases, with 11 bases of the junction left unmatched. The germline gives CDR1 SGHAT, CDR2 FQNNGV. The CDR3 region is CASSSPWGLAGENYEQYF. The DNA of the CDR3 is TGTGCCAGCAGCTCGCCGTGGGGACTAGCGGGGGAGAACTACGAGCAGTACTTC.

The CDR3 protein is CASSQEQGVGDTQYF. The DNA for the CDR3 is TGTGCCAGCAGCCAAGAACAGGGAGTAGGAGATACGCAGTATTTT. The V and J genes are TRBV14 and TRBJ2-3, with D possibly TRBD1 on 6 matching bases. Germline CDR1 reads SGHDN; CDR2 reads FVKESK. The V end lost 0 bases, the J end lost 5 bases, and 12 bases lay between the germline ends. The CDR3 length is 15 residues.

The chain is built from TRBV11-2 and TRBJ1-2, with 9 bases matching TRBD1. After removal of 2 bases from V and 3 bases from J, the junction contained 10 bases not matched to a gene. The CDR3 extends over 17 amino acids. The V gene's germline CDR1 is SGHAT and CDR2 FQNNGV. CDR3 loop: CASSLHPTTGGDYGYTF. CDR3 coding DNA: TGTGCCAGCAGCTTACACCCCACGACAGGGGGTGACTATGGCTACACCTTC.

The genes are TRBV27 and TRBJ2-2; TRBD2 is a possible D gene (5 bases). This CDR3 spans 17 amino acids. V dropped 3 bases and J dropped 4 bases, with 18 bases sitting between them. Germline-derived CDR1 and CDR2 are MNHEY and SMNVEV (reference sequence). DNA for the CDR3: TGTGCCAGCAGTTTTAGAGCTCGATATGGGAGCACCGGGGAGCTGTTTTTT. This translates into CASSFRARYGSTGELFF.

This clone was recorded a few times. CDR3 residues: CASSSRSATNSYNEQFF. The CDR3 DNA is TGTGCCAGTAGTAGTAGGTCGGCGACTAACTCCTACAATGAGCAGTTCTTC. This chain connects TRBV19 to TRBJ2-1; D is possibly TRBD2 (5 bases). V was pared by 4 bases and J by 0 bases, with 16 bases between. The CDR3 covers 17 residues. CDR1 is LNHDA, CDR2 SQIVND, per germline (reference sequence).

This sequence joins TRBV5-1 and TRBJ1-1; weak D call: TRBD1 (6 bases). V gave up 4 bases and J gave up 3 bases, with 10 bases separating them. Germline CDR1 is SGHRS and CDR2 is YFSETQ. The CDR3 loop spans 13 amino acids. The CDR3 region has the DNA TGCGCCAGCAGCCCCGGACAGTACACTGAAGCTTTCTTT. It is translated as CASSPGQYTEAFF.

V usage is TRBV29-1 and J usage is TRBJ1-1, with unresolved D. Trimming shortened V by 4 bases and J by 6 bases, and 18 bases separated the two germline ends. This CDR3 is 14 amino acids long. Germline-derived CDR1 and CDR2 are SQVTM and ANQGSEA. The CDR3 loop reads CSVVNPRGWAEAFF. In DNA, the CDR3 is TGCAGCGTTGTTAACCCACGAGGTTGGGCTGAAGCTTTCTTT.

This clone was observed once. The V call is TRBV10-3, the J call TRBJ1-2; possible D gene TRBD1, 5 bases. The V and J ends lost 5 bases and 1 base respectively, with 17 bases between them. From germline, CDR1 is ENHRY and CDR2 SYGVKD. The CDR3 has 16 amino acids. The CDR3 loop is CAISSRDETLNYGYTF. The CDR3 DNA sequence: TGTGCCATCAGTAGCAGGGATGAAACCCTTAACTATGGCTACACCTTC.

The V call is TRBV6-1, the J call TRBJ2-3; the match to TRBD1 covers 8 bases. J was trimmed by 1 base and V by 2 bases; bases with no gene match: 8. This CDR3 spans 17 amino acids. The V gene's germline CDR1 is MNHNS and CDR2 SASEGT. CDR3 residues: CASSERGTGVGTDTQYF. CDR3 in DNA: TGTGCCAGCAGTGAAAGAGGGACAGGTGTGGGCACAGATACGCAGTATTTT.

The chain joins TRBV29-1 to TRBJ1-1, with D uncertain. The CDR3 runs to 13 residues. Per the germline V gene, CDR1 is SQVTM and CDR2 is ANQGSEA. V lost 7 bases, J lost 6 bases, and 18 bases lay in between. Written as DNA, the CDR3 is TGCAGCGCCATGCAGGACTTATCGGCTGAAGCTTTCTTT. Translating gives CSAMQDLSAEAFF. Drawing the rest from reference TRBV29-1 and TRBJ1-1, the complete variable domain is SAVISQKPSRDICQRGTSLTIQCQVDSQVTMMFWYRQQPGQSLTLIATANQGSEATYESGFVIDKFPISRPNLTFSTLTVSNMSPEDSSIYLCSAMQDLSAEAFFGQGTRLTVV.

This chain uses TRBV5-4 with TRBJ2-2; D unclear. There are 16 residues in the CDR3. V dropped 4 bases and J dropped 3 bases, with 16 bases sitting between them. Germline V CDR1 and CDR2: SGHNT, YYREEE (reference sequence). Here the CDR3 DNA reads TGTGCCAGCAGCCCACGAATAAGAACGGACACCGGGGAGCTGTTTTTT. It encodes CASSPRIRTDTGELFF.

The rearrangement joins TRBV5-8 to TRBJ1-6; D is possibly TRBD1 (6 bases). Germline V gives CDR1 SGHTS, CDR2 YDEGEE. V was clipped by 0 bases and J by 10 bases, with 17 bases between them. The CDR3 has 16 residues. CDR3 sequence: CASSLVPQGSGSPLHF. DNA of the CDR3: TGTGCCAGCAGCTTGGTTCCCCAGGGGAGCGGATCACCCCTCCACTTT. The variable domain in full, completed from reference TRBV5-8 and TRBJ1-6, reads EAGVTQSPTHLIKTRGQQATLRCSPISGHTSVYWYQQALGLGLQFLLWYDEGEERNRGNFPPRFSGRQFPNYSSELNVNALELEDSALYLCASSLVPQGSGSPLHFGNGTRLTVT.

The genes are TRBV6-1 and TRBJ1-2, with no clear D. CDR3 size: 13 residues. Germline assignment: CDR1 MNHNS and CDR2 SASEGT. With 10 bases removed from V and 3 bases from J, the gap between germline ends came to 15 bases. CDR3 amino acids: CATLMRLDYGYTF. The CDR3, as DNA: TGTGCCACCTTAATGCGGTTGGACTATGGCTACACCTTC.

This rearrangement joins TRBV19 to TRBJ2-3, with D perhaps TRBD2 (6 bases). Trimming removed 4 bases at V and 10 bases at J, with 15 bases between. The germline V gene encodes CDR1 LNHDA and CDR2 SQIVND (reference sequence). The CDR3 is 13 amino acids. CDR3 in DNA: TGTGCCAGTAGTAACCTCCTAGCGACGGCGCAGTATTTT. As protein: CASSNLLATAQYF.

The V gene is TRBV28, the J gene TRBJ2-7; 9 nucleotides line up with TRBD1. V shed 4 bases, J shed 7 bases, and the junction held 2 bases outside the gene matches. Looked up from germline, CDR1 is MDHEN and CDR2 is SYDVKM. The length of the CDR3 is 12 residues. The CDR3 spells CASSYRGLEQYF. Written as DNA, the CDR3 is TGTGCCAGCAGTTACAGGGGGCTTGAGCAGTACTTC.

The rearrangement links TRBV5-6 to TRBJ2-3; the match to TRBD2 covers 7 bases. The germline gives CDR1 SGHDT, CDR2 YYEEEE. The V segment lost 4 bases and the J segment 3 bases; nucleotides outside the gene matches: 8. This CDR3 has 15 residues. CDR3 bases: TGTGCCAGCAGCCCCGGGACTATAGGAACAGATACGCAGTATTTT. Encoded protein: CASSPGTIGTDTQYF.

In its sample, this clone was seen once. The chain joins TRBV6-6 to TRBJ2-1; TRBD2 agrees at 14 bases. The CDR3 length is 16 residues. Germline values: CDR1 MNHNY, CDR2 SVGAGI (reference sequence). The ends lost 4 bases at V and 7 bases at J; junction bases unmatched: 6. CDR3 bases: TGTGCCAGCAGTTGGTTGACTAGCGGGGGGGTGAATGAGCAGTTCTTC. Its translation: CASSWLTSGGVNEQFF.

V gene TRBV28 combines with J gene TRBJ2-7; D is unresolved. The germline V and J ends were trimmed by 5 bases and 2 bases, with 10 bases remaining between them. The V gene's germline CDR1 is MDHEN and CDR2 SYDVKM. The CDR3 runs to 13 residues. CDR3 nucleotides: TGTGCCAGCAGTCCTCCGTCTGCCTACGAGCAGTACTTC. Translating gives CASSPPSAYEQYF.

This clone came up a few times. The chain couples TRBV11-1 to TRBJ2-3; 12 bases agree with TRBD2. The germline V gene has CDR1 SGHAT and CDR2 FQDESV (reference sequence). CDR3 length: 17 residues. Trimming at V came to 5 bases and at J to 0 bases, leaving 6 bases not matched to a gene. The CDR3, as DNA: TGTGCCAGCAGCCAAGGACTAGCGGGACCCAGCACAGATACGCAGTATTTT. This encodes CASSQGLAGPSTDTQYF.

This clone has just a few counts. The chain combines TRBV30 with TRBJ1-1; D possibly corresponds to TRBD1 (5 bases). The length of the CDR3 is 16 residues. The V gene lost 4 bases and the J gene lost 1 base, with 19 bases spanning the gap. The germline V gene encodes CDR1 GTSNPN and CDR2 SVGIG (reference sequence). CDR3 amino acids: CAWNRGGKGSNTEAFF. CDR3 DNA sequence: TGTGCCTGGAATCGTGGGGGGAAGGGATCGAACACTGAAGCTTTCTTT.

J is TRBJ1-6 and V is TRBV10-1; tentative D call: TRBD1 (6 bases). CDR3 size: 17 residues. V shed 5 bases and J shed 7 bases, with 21 bases lying between them. Germline V lookup: CDR1 WNHNN, CDR2 SYGVQD (reference sequence). The chain's CDR3 is CASSCKTGNTTNSPLHF. The CDR3 DNA is TGCGCCAGCAGTTGTAAAACAGGGAACACTACGAATTCACCCCTCCACTTT.

This rearrangement joins TRBV21-1 to TRBJ2-5; the table gives TRBD1 as D, unverified against the DNA. TRBV21-1 constitutes a pseudogene. The CDR3 is 17 amino acids. The DNA for the CDR3 is TGTGCCAGCAGCATGCCCCCTCGACCAAGGGGTCAAGAGACCCAGTACTTC. Its protein product is CASSMPPRPRGQETQYF.

This chain connects TRBV5-4 to TRBJ1-4; tentatively, D is TRBD1 (5 bases). There are 14 residues in the CDR3. Germline assignment: CDR1 SGHNT and CDR2 YYREEE (reference sequence). V was trimmed by 2 bases and J by 9 bases, leaving 14 bases between them. The CDR3 DNA reads TGTGCCAGCAGCTTATGGGAGGGGAGGAAAAAACTGTTTTTT. It yields the protein CASSLWEGRKKLFF.

The chain carries TRBV5-1 and TRBJ2-5, with 7 nucleotides matching TRBD2. The CDR3 contains 14 residues. The germline V gene has CDR1 SGHRS and CDR2 YFSETQ. V trimming: 5 bases; J trimming: 2 bases; junction bases outside the gene matches: 6. The CDR3 loop is CASSIASGQETQYF. The CDR3 DNA reads TGCGCCAGCAGTATCGCTAGCGGACAAGAGACCCAGTACTTC.

The chain joins TRBV30 to TRBJ1-1, with D hard to call. CDR1 and CDR2 (germline): GTSNPN, SVGIG (reference sequence). V was pared by 2 bases and J by 3 bases, with 10 bases between. This CDR3 spans 13 amino acids. The CDR3, as DNA: TGTGCCTGGAGTACCGGGGTGGACACTGAAGCTTTCTTT. This translates into CAWSTGVDTEAFF.

The J gene is TRBJ2-4, the V gene TRBV7-9; D is possibly TRBD1 (7 bases). V gave up 1 base and J gave up 10 bases, with 14 bases separating them. The CDR3 is 14 amino acids. The germline gives CDR1 SEHNR, CDR2 FQNEAQ (reference sequence). DNA for the CDR3: TGTGCCAGCAGCTTAGGCGGAGGGGGCGATATTCAGTACTTC. It encodes CASSLGGGGDIQYF.

The rearrangement links TRBV10-3 to TRBJ1-2; D is uncertain. The germline V gene encodes CDR1 ENHRY and CDR2 SYGVKD. The V end lost 8 bases, the J end lost 3 bases, and 19 bases lay between the germline ends. The CDR3 sequence is 15 residues long. The CDR3 region has the DNA TGTGCCATCTCCCCCGCGACTTCCTCCCACTATGGCTACACCTTC. Its translation: CAISPATSSHYGYTF.

CDR3 DNA: TGCGCCAGCAGCTTGGAGGGGAACATTCAGTACTTC. Amino acid sequence: CASSLEGNIQYF. The chain employs TRBV5-1 and TRBJ2-4, with TRBD1 as a possible D gene (5 bases). There are 12 residues in the CDR3. Germline lookup yields CDR1 SGHRS and CDR2 YFSETQ. The V gene lost 0 bases and the J gene lost 7 bases, with 5 bases spanning the gap.